This T cell receptor beta chain was sequenced during a study of T cells in Graves' hyperthyroidism and ophthalmopathy. This clonotype has a handful of counts. It was RNA transcripts that yielded the amplified TCR beta CDR3 regions. The HTBI set primed first-round TCR CDR3 RT-PCR. TCRdb reprocessed the multiplex PCR reads with MiXCR, giving one entry per CDR3 protein. The sample shows around 530,000 distinct CDR3 sequences, more than 15% of them seen only once. Sequencing was carried out using blood. This receptor was taken from a woman aged 18-30 years with Graves' ophthalmopathy.

The CDR3 nucleotides read TGTGCCATCAGTGAAAACTACGAGCAGTACTTC. Protein sequence: CAISENYEQYF. The V call is TRBV10-3, the J call TRBJ2-7; D remains ambiguous. Germline CDR1 is ENHRY and CDR2 is SYGVKD. The CDR3 is 11 amino acids. V lost 3 bases, J lost 3 bases, and 3 bases lay in between.